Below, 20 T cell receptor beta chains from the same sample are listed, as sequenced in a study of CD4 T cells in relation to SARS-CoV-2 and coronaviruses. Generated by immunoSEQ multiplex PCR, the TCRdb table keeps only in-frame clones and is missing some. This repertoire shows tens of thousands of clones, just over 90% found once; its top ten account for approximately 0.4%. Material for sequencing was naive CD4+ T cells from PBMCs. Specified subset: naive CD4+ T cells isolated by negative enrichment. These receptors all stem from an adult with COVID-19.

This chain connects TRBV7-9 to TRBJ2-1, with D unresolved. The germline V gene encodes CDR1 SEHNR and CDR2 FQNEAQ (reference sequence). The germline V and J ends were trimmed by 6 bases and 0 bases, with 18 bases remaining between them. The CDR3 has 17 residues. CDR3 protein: CASSRPPSMSSYNEQFF. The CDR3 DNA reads TGTGCCAGCAGTCGACCCCCGTCCATGAGCTCCTACAATGAGCAGTTCTTC.

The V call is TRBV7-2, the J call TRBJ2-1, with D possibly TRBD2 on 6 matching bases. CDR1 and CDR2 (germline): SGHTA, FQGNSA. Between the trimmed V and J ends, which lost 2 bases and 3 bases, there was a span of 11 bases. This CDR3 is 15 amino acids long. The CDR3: CASSLSSGSYNEQFF. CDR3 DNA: TGTGCCAGCAGCTTATCTTCCGGGAGCTACAATGAGCAGTTCTTC.

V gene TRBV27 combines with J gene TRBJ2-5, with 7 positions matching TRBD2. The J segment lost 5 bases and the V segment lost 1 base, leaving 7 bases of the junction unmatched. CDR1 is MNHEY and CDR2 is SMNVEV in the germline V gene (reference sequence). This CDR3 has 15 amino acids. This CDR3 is CASSLFGGGLETQYF. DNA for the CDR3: TGTGCCAGCAGTTTATTCGGGGGAGGGCTGGAGACCCAGTACTTC.

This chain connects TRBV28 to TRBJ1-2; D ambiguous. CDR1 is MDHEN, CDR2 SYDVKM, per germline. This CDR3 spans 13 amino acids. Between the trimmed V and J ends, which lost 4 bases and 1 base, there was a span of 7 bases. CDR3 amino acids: CASSWGFNYGYTF. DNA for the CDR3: TGTGCCAGCAGTTGGGGATTTAACTATGGCTACACCTTC.

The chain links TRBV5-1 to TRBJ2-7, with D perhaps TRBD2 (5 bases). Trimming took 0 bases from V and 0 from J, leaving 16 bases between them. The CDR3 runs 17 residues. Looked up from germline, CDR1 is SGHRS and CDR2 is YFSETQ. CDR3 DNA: TGCGCCAGCAGCTTGGGGCCCGGGAATGTAATCTCCTACGAGCAGTACTTC. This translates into CASSLGPGNVISYEQYF.

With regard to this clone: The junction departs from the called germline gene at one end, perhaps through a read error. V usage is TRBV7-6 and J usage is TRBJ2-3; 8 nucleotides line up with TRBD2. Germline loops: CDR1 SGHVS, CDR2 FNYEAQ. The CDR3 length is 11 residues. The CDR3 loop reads CASSIAGTQYF. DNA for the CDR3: TGTGCCAGCAGCATAGCGGGAACGCAGTATTTT.

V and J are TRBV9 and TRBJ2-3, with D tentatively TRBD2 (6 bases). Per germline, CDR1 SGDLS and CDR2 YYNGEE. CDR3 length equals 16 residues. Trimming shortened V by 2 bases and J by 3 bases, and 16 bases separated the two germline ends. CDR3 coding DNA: TGTGCCAGCAGCGTGAACACCGGGAGTTGGACAGATACGCAGTATTTT. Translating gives CASSVNTGSWTDTQYF.

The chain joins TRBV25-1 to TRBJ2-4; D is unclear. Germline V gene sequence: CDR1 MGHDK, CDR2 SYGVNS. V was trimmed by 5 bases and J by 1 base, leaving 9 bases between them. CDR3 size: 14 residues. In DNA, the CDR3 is TGTGCCAGCAGTCCTTTGGGTGCCAAAAACATTCAGTACTTC. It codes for CASSPLGAKNIQYF.

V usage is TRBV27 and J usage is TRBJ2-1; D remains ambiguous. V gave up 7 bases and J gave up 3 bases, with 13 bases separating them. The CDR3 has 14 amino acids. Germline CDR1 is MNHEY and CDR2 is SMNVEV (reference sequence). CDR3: CASTPRDNYNEQFF. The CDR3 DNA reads TGTGCCAGCACTCCGCGCGATAACTACAATGAGCAGTTCTTC.

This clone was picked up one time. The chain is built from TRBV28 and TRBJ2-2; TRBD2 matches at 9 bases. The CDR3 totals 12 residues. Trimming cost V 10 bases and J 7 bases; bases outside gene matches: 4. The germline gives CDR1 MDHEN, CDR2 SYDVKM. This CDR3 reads CATYSGGGELFF. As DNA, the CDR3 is TGTGCCACTTATAGCGGGGGCGGGGAGCTGTTTTTT. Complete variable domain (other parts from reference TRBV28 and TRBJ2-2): DVKVTQSSRYLVKRTGEKVFLECVQDMDHENMFWYRQDPGLGLRLIYFSYDVKMKEKGDIPEGYSVSREKKERFSLILESASTNQTSMYLCATYSGGGELFFGEGSRLTVL.

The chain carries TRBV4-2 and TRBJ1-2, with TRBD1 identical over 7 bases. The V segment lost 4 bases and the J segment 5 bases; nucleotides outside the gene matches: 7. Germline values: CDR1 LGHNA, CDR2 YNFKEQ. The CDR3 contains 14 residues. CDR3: CASSPTGTYYGYTF. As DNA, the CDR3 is TGTGCCAGCAGCCCGACAGGGACCTATTATGGCTACACCTTC.

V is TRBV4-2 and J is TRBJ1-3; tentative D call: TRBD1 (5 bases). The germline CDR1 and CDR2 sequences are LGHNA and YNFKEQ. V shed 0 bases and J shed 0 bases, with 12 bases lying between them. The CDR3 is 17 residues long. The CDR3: CASSQEGTRLSGNTIYF. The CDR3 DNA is TGTGCCAGCAGCCAAGAAGGGACTAGACTCTCTGGAAACACCATATATTTT.

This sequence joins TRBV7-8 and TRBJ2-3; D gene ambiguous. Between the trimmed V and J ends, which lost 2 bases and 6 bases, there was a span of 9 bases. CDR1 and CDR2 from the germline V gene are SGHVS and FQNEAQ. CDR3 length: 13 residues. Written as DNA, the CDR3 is TGTGCCAGCAGCTTAAATTTCGAGGATACGCAGTATTTT. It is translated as CASSLNFEDTQYF.

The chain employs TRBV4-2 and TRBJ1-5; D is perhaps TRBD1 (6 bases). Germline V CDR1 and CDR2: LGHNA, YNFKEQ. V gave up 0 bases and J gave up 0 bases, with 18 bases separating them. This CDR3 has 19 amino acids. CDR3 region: CASSQDRFSNRDSNQPQHF. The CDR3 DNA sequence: TGTGCCAGCAGCCAAGATCGCTTCTCAAACAGGGATAGCAATCAGCCCCAGCATTTT.

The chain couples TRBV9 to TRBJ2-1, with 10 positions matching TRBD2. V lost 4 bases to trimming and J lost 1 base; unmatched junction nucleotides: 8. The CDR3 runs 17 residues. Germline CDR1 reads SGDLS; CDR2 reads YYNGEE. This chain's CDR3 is CASSPRTSGPSYNEQFF. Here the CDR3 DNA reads TGTGCCAGCAGCCCAAGGACTAGCGGACCATCCTACAATGAGCAGTTCTTC.

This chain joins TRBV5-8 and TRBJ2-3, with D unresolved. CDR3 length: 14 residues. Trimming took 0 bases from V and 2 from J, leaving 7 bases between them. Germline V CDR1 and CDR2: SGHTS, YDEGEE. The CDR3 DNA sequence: TGTGCCAGCAGCTTGGGCTGGGCCACAGATACGCAGTATTTT. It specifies CASSLGWATDTQYF.

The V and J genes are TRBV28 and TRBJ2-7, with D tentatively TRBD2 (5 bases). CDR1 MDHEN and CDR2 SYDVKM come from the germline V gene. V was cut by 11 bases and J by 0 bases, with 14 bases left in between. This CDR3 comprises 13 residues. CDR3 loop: CAVTRPISYEQYF. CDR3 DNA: TGTGCCGTCACTAGACCCATCTCCTACGAGCAGTACTTC.

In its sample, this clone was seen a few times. The CDR3 DNA follows: TGTGCCAGCAGCTTTGACCCCTCGGTTCCGAACACTGAAGCTTTCTTT. This codes for CASSFDPSVPNTEAFF. The chain uses TRBV7-9 and TRBJ1-1; no definite D call. The CDR3 is 16 residues long. V shed 3 bases and J shed 1 base, with 15 bases lying between them. Germline CDR1 and CDR2: SEHNR and FQNEAQ (reference sequence).

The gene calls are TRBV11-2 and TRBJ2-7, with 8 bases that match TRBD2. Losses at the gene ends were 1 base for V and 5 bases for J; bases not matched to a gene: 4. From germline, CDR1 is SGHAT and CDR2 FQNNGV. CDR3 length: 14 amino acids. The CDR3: CASSLGGGRDEQYF. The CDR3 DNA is TGTGCCAGCAGCTTAGGCGGGGGGAGGGACGAGCAGTACTTC.

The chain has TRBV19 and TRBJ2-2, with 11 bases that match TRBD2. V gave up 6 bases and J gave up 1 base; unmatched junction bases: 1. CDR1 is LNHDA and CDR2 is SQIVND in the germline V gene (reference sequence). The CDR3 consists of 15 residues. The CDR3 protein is CASRTSGKNTGELFF. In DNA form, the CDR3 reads TGTGCCAGTAGGACTAGCGGGAAGAACACCGGGGAGCTGTTTTTT.